The following is a T cell receptor beta chain sequence with its context. Its antigen specificity is not known. No base-level quality is on record; no much larger clone is a single base apart. Donors formed part of the validation cohort, which comprised 120 subjects and was distinct from the first cohort of 550 to 850 subjects. These data belong to a study of cytomegalovirus exposure and HLA in healthy donors (dated by TCRdb to the late 2010s). About the investigation overall: According to a later analysis, the approximately 120 validation repertoires were produced on the same platform as the roughly 600 repertoires of the first cohort. In addition to the first cohort of hundreds of subjects, a separate validation cohort of over 90 different subjects was used. The study aimed to test whether signatures of past pathogen exposure could be identified by cataloging public T cell receptors. High-throughput TCR immunosequencing, statistical association of individual TCRs with disease status, and machine learning were combined to predict cytomegalovirus infection status. Overall results and qualifications from the work: All 120 or so repertoires were used to score co-occurrence in the validation cohort in a later analysis, because that analysis had no HLA typing for the cohort. The study gave a list of about 170 TCR beta chains associated with cytomegalovirus. A few of the identified cytomegalovirus-associated TCR beta chains were confirmed in vitro to be specific for cytomegalovirus antigens. A later analysis found that TCRs clustered in the first cohort also tended to co-occur in the roughly 120 validation repertoires, with 94% of cluster scores above 0. The authors suggested that the approach could potentially be generalized to other disease states and immunological phenotypes. Across donors, most TCR sequences were observed very rarely, whereas some public TCRs were present in many individuals. In both the original and validation cohorts, the classifier was reported to diagnose cytomegalovirus status with high specificity and sensitivity.

The library relied on the immunoSEQ multiplex PCR assay. The authors' analysis ran thus. A statistical classification framework was built for diagnosing cytomegalovirus status from the catalog of TCR beta chain sequences. In TCRdb, the immuneACCESS table is reduced to in-frame sequences with V and J assigned. These tables do not hold every clone; where another copy was compared, an unresolved V gene accounts for under half, and the others remain unexplained. V, J and clone size were drawn from that table, and D and trimming were deduced from the DNA. The sample data list 130,000 to 150,000 clones, and about 86% of these were observed just once. Just under 8% of the sample is in the top ten clones. CDR1 and CDR2 were assigned from the germline V gene as MNHNS and SASEGT. At the junction V is shortened by 11 bases and J by 3 bases; bases outside the gene matches: 5. The CDR3 runs 13 residues from the cysteine to the phenylalanine. The kept DNA is CDR3 alone, 39 bases in frame from the first base.

The sample consisted of PBMCs. The receptor's source is a woman aged 18 to 35 in good health and CMV-seropositive. The rearrangement combines TRBV6-1 with TRBJ2-1, and 9 junctional nucleotides match TRBD2. The sequenced DNA is TGTGCCCTGCGACTAGCGGTCTACAATGAGCAGTTCTTC. This encodes CALRLAVYNEQFF.